This T cell receptor (beta chain) comes out of a study of shared clonotypes between healthy human individuals. Genomic DNA (from each subset) was split evenly across several immunoSEQ plates. This table comes from immunoSEQ multiplex PCR, and its TCRdb copy is limited to in-frame clones, with some not included. The sample has some 1 million clones; about 80% are singletons. The V and J ends lost 6 bases and 6 bases, in that order; junction bases with no gene match: 11. The CDR3 consists of 15 residues. Germline V CDR1 and CDR2: SGHRS, YFSETQ. Specimen: memory CD4+ T cells sorted from blood. Noted subset: CD45RA-negative fraction. The chain carries TRBV5-1 and TRBJ2-3, with 9 bases matching TRBD2. This receptor was taken from a young man in good health. The CDR3 reads CASNGIVGTSDTQYF. In DNA, the CDR3 is TGCGCCAGCAACGGTATAGTGGGGACTAGCGATACGCAGTATTTT.